The 11 T cell receptor beta chains given below trace back to one sample, sequenced in a study of blood T cell repertoires in COVID-19 (dated by TCRdb to 2018 to 2020). Receptors were amplified or captured by the immunoSEQ multiplex PCR assay. TCRdb's version of the immuneACCESS table is confined to in-frame rearrangements and falls short of the full clone set. An unresolved V gene accounts for under half of the shortfall where checked; the remainder is of unknown origin. The sample has about 340,000 clones on record, around 88% of them singletons. Just over 7% of the sample is held by the ten biggest clonotypes. Sequencing was carried out using peripheral blood. These receptors came from a woman between 55 and 75 years old with COVID-19, enrolled during active disease.

The chain joins TRBV13 to TRBJ2-3; D might be TRBD1 (5 bases). The CDR3 spans 16 residues. CDR1 is PRHDT, CDR2 FYEKMQ, per germline (reference sequence). V was cut by 0 bases and J by 0 bases, with 10 bases left in between. CDR3 loop: CASSLGLRVSTDTQYF. DNA for the CDR3: TGTGCCAGCAGCTTAGGCCTCAGGGTGAGCACAGATACGCAGTATTTT.

V gene TRBV7-3 combines with J gene TRBJ1-1; D uncertain. Germline CDR1 SGHTA, CDR2 FQGTGA. The CDR3 contains 13 residues. V was cut by 6 bases and J by 3 bases, with 11 bases left in between. CDR3 sequence: CASRSNPDTEAFF. The CDR3 DNA is TGTGCCAGCAGATCCAACCCGGACACTGAAGCTTTCTTT.

The CDR3 DNA follows: TGCGCCAGCAACTCAGGGAGCACAGATACGCAGTATTTT. Amino acids: CASNSGSTDTQYF. This chain links TRBV5-1 with TRBJ2-3; weak D call: TRBD1 (5 bases). V dropped 6 bases and J dropped 0 bases, with 8 bases sitting between them. The CDR3 loop spans 13 amino acids. CDR1 and CDR2 from the germline V gene are SGHRS and YFSETQ.

This chain uses TRBV9 with TRBJ2-5; 12 nucleotides match TRBD2. The length of the CDR3 is 16 residues. V shed 2 bases and J 5 bases; nucleotides not matched to a gene: 7. CDR1 is SGDLS and CDR2 is YYNGEE in the germline V gene. CDR3 DNA: TGTGCCAGCAGCGTGTCTAGCGGGGGGGCAGAGGAGACCCAGTACTTC. Residues: CASSVSSGGAEETQYF.

This rearrangement joins TRBV5-4 to TRBJ2-7; D might be TRBD2 (5 bases). The germline V and J ends were trimmed by 4 bases and 3 bases, with 14 bases remaining between them. The CDR3 spans 14 residues. The germline gives CDR1 SGHNT, CDR2 YYREEE (reference sequence). CDR3 nucleotides: TGTGCCAGCAGCGGTGGACTTGAATTCTACGAGCAGTACTTC. Translation: CASSGGLEFYEQYF. Combining the CDR3 with reference TRBV5-4 and TRBJ2-7 gives the whole variable domain ETGVTQSPTHLIKTRGQQVTLRCSSQSGHNTVSWYQQALGQGPQFIFQYYREEENGRGNFPPRFSGLQFPNYSSELNVNALELDDSALYLCASSGGLEFYEQYFGPGTRLTVT.

J is TRBJ1-1 and V is TRBV19; 7 bases line up with TRBD1. This CDR3 has 16 amino acids. J lost 1 base, V lost 3 bases, and 8 bases had no gene match. In germline, CDR1 is LNHDA, CDR2 SQIVND (reference sequence). As DNA, the CDR3 is TGTGCCAGTAGTATGGGCGGACAGGTGACGAACACTGAAGCTTTCTTT. It yields the protein CASSMGGQVTNTEAFF.

This chain links TRBV11-3 with TRBJ2-3; TRBD2 aligns across 10 bases. From germline, CDR1 is SGHNT and CDR2 YENEEA. V lost 1 base and J lost 4; bases outside the gene matches: 8. The CDR3 has 17 amino acids. The CDR3 DNA is TGTGCCAGCAGCTTAGGCGGAGCGGGGGGGCTCGCAGATACGCAGTATTTT. It codes for CASSLGGAGGLADTQYF. The full variable domain, rest sourced from reference TRBV11-3 and TRBJ2-3, is EAGVVQSPRYKIIEKKQPVAFWCNPISGHNTLYWYLQNLGQGPELLIRYENEEAVDDSQLPKDRFSAERLKGVDSTLKIQPAELGDSAVYLCASSLGGAGGLADTQYFGPGTRLTVL.

This clone has only one observation. This chain joins TRBV30 and TRBJ2-2; the D gene is possibly TRBD2 (6 bases). CDR3 length equals 15 residues. The V gene lost 3 bases and the J gene lost 6 bases, with 17 bases spanning the gap. CDR1 and CDR2 (germline): GTSNPN, SVGIG (reference sequence). This CDR3 reads CAWSRLGSSSGELFF. The DNA of the CDR3 is TGTGCCTGGAGCCGACTAGGTTCATCGTCCGGGGAGCTGTTTTTT.

CDR3 region: CSFEAWRGSKGYTF. Here the CDR3 DNA reads TGCAGCTTCGAAGCATGGAGGGGCTCGAAAGGCTACACCTTC. This chain links TRBV29-1 with TRBJ1-2, with TRBD1 as a possible D gene (5 bases). This CDR3 has 14 amino acids. Per the germline V gene, CDR1 is SQVTM and CDR2 is ANQGSEA. With 8 bases removed from V and 8 bases from J, the gap between germline ends came to 24 bases. Filled out from reference TRBV29-1 and TRBJ1-2, the complete variable domain reads SAVISQKPSRDICQRGTSLTIQCQVDSQVTMMFWYRQQPGQSLTLIATANQGSEATYESGFVIDKFPISRPNLTFSTLTVSNMSPEDSSIYLCSFEAWRGSKGYTFGSGTRLTVV.

V is TRBV5-6 and J is TRBJ1-2, with D unresolved. Germline CDR1 SGHDT, CDR2 YYEEEE. The CDR3 totals 14 residues. V lost 1 base and J lost 3, with 10 bases in between. CDR3 sequence: CASSLSPGDYGYTF. CDR3 nucleotide sequence: TGTGCCAGCAGCTTGTCTCCCGGGGACTATGGCTACACCTTC.

V gene TRBV10-3 combines with J gene TRBJ2-6; TRBD1 aligns across 8 bases. The V gene end was trimmed by 11 bases and the J gene end by 1 base; junction bases not matched to a gene: 13. This CDR3 is built from 17 residues. From germline, CDR1 is ENHRY and CDR2 SYGVKD. This chain's CDR3 is CAVRPTGVRSGANVLTF. The CDR3 nucleotides read TGTGCCGTAAGGCCGACAGGGGTACGGTCTGGGGCCAACGTCCTGACTTTC.